These T cell receptor beta chains were read from a single sample in a study of T cells in Graves' hyperthyroidism and ophthalmopathy. Using its own MiXCR run on the multiplex PCR reads, TCRdb lists one record per CDR3 protein. The sample has roughly 840,000 distinct CDR3 sequences, about 38% seen once. Input material: blood. All receptors derive from a young man with Graves' hyperthyroidism. CDR3s include the opening cysteine and the closing phenylalanine or tryptophan. A D gene is named only where the DNA matches it firmly. Size is stated for part of the rows, as once, few or many counts, or as a class when the clone is expanded.

>TRBJ2-5|NA|TRBV2|NA
CATLDRQETQYF
TGTGCCACCCTAGACAGGCAAGAGACCCAGTACTTC
>TRBJ1-4|NA|TRBV19|many
CASSGPTGEKLFF
TGTGCCAGTAGTGGCCCAACAGGAGAAAAACTGTTTTTT
>TRBJ1-2|TRBD1|TRBV7-2|NA
CASSLALRGQKRGHTF
TGTGCCAGCAGCTTAGCGCTAAGGGGGCAGAAGAGAGGCCACACCTTC
>TRBJ1-5|NA|TRBV29-1|many
CSVESGPSNQPQHF
TGCAGCGTTGAATCGGGGCCGAGCAATCAGCCCCAGCATTTT
>TRBJ2-5|TRBD1|TRBV29-1|few
CSAGQGTNQPQYF
TGCAGCGCAGGACAGGGGACAAATCAGCCCCAGTACTTC
>TRBJ1-6|NA|TRBV20-1|many
CSARREFTLHF
TGCAGTGCTAGGAGGGAATTCACCCTCCACTTT
>TRBJ2-7|NA|TRBV7-9|many
CASSARGVEQYF
TGTGCCAGCAGCGCCAGGGGAGTCGAGCAGTACTTC
>TRBJ2-2|TRBD2|TRBV20-1|once
CSARESVAGGPLTGELFF
TGCAGTGCTAGAGAATCGGTAGCGGGAGGGCCCCTAACCGGGGAGCTGTTTTTT
>TRBJ1-1|NA|TRBV20-1|many
CSARPFRENTEAFF
TGCAGTGCTAGGCCGTTCCGGGAGAACACTGAAGCTTTCTTT
>TRBJ1-1|NA|TRBV2|NA
CASGGLADNTGNTEAFF
TGTGCCAGCGGGGGACTAGCGGACAACACCGGGAACACTGAAGCTTTCTTT
>TRBJ1-5|NA|TRBV9|NA
CASSKGGESQPQHF
TGTGCCAGCTCGAAGGGAGGGGAAAGTCAGCCCCAGCATTTT
>TRBJ1-5|NA|TRBV7-9|many
CASSLSQRGQGGLQHF
TGTGCCAGCAGCTTATCTCAGCGAGGCCAAGGGGGACTCCAGCATTTT
>TRBJ2-2|NA|TRBV7-9|many
CASSSPSGSGELFF
TGTGCCAGCAGCTCGCCGTCTGGGAGCGGGGAGCTGTTTTTT
>TRBJ2-3|TRBD2|TRBV10-3|NA
CAAGGATDTQYF
TGTGCCGCGGGAGGGGCCACAGATACGCAGTATTTT
>TRBJ2-5|NA|TRBV14|NA
CASSPRTSVEIQYF
TGTGCCAGCAGCCCTCGGACGAGTGTTGAGATCCAGTACTTC
>TRBJ1-5|TRBD1|TRBV4-1|few
CASSRDRGNSNQPQHF
TGCGCCAGCAGTCGAGACAGGGGCAATAGCAATCAGCCCCAGCATTTT
>TRBJ2-5|NA|TRBV10-3|NA
CAISESDGRGETQYF
TGTGCCATCAGTGAGTCGGACGGGAGAGGAGAGACCCAGTACTTC
>TRBJ1-1|NA|TRBV9|few
CASSPHPGRNTEAFF
TGTGCCAGCAGCCCTCATCCGGGACGGAACACTGAAGCTTTCTTT
>TRBJ1-2|TRBD1|TRBV6-5|few
CASSPRGRDGGYTF
TGTGCCAGCAGTCCCAGGGGGCGCGATGGTGGCTACACCTTC
>TRBJ1-2|NA|TRBV2|NA
CASSESLSGHGYTF
TGTGCCAGCAGTGAGTCCCTCTCAGGGCATGGCTACACCTTC
>TRBJ2-7|NA|TRBV7-8|many
CASAGAGFSYEQYF
TGTGCCTCTGCCGGGGCGGGGTTCTCCTACGAGCAGTACTTC
>TRBJ2-5|TRBD2|TRBV7-2|NA
CASSPWSGTSAETQYF
TGTGCCAGCAGCCCCTGGTCCGGGACTAGCGCCGAGACCCAGTACTTC
>TRBJ2-2|NA|TRBV7-8|NA
CASSPRREGRELFF
TGTGCCAGCAGCCCTCGCAGAGAGGGGAGGGAGCTGTTTTTT
>TRBJ1-5|NA|TRBV15|once
CATRDGPNQPQHF
TGTGCCACGAGGGACGGCCCCAATCAGCCCCAGCATTTT
>TRBJ2-3|TRBD1|TRBV20-1|NA
CSAPPGQGAYTQYF
TGCAGTGCTCCCCCGGGACAGGGGGCGTATACGCAGTATTTT
>TRBJ2-5|TRBD1|TRBV10-3|NA
CATRTGNEETQYF
TGTGCCACGCGGACAGGGAACGAGGAGACCCAGTACTTC
>TRBJ1-3|NA|TRBV7-9|many
CASSLRGGLGNTIYF
TGTGCCAGCAGCCTCCGTGGAGGACTAGGAAACACCATATATTTT
>TRBJ2-5|NA|TRBV29-1|NA
CSVFVVGQETQYF
TGCAGCGTTTTCGTCGTTGGCCAAGAGACCCAGTACTTC
>TRBJ2-1|NA|TRBV15|NA
CATSEGGEDAQFF
TGTGCCACCAGCGAAGGCGGCGAGGATGCGCAGTTCTTC
>TRBJ1-5|TRBD1|TRBV15|many
CATSPWVDRLDQPQHF
TGTGCCACCAGCCCCTGGGTGGACAGGCTGGATCAGCCCCAGCATTTT
>TRBJ1-1|NA|TRBV12-3/TRBV12-4|many
CASRLAANTEAFF
TGTGCCAGCAGACTAGCCGCGAACACTGAAGCTTTCTTT
>TRBJ2-5|NA|TRBV7-3|NA
CASSQGVYPGGETQYF
TGCGCCAGCAGCCAAGGGGTCTATCCGGGTGGAGAGACCCAGTACTTC
>TRBJ1-2|NA|TRBV7-2|few
CASSSDSTSLYGYTF
TGTGCCAGCAGCTCGGACAGTACTTCCTTATATGGCTACACCTTC
>TRBJ1-2|TRBD1|TRBV2|NA
CASGRDRGQYGYTF
TGTGCCAGCGGTCGGGACAGGGGACAGTATGGCTACACCTTC
>TRBJ2-3|NA|TRBV9|NA
CASSGREASTDTQYF
TGTGCCAGCAGCGGGCGGGAAGCTAGCACAGATACGCAGTATTTT
>TRBJ2-7|NA|TRBV10-2|NA
CASSHDKDEQYF
TGTGCCAGCAGCCACGACAAGGACGAGCAGTACTTC
>TRBJ1-1|TRBD1|TRBV7-2|many
CASSARWDRVGTEAFF
TGTGCCAGCAGCGCCAGGTGGGACAGGGTGGGCACTGAAGCTTTCTTT
>TRBJ1-1|NA|TRBV7-2|NA
CASSQDLRGAEAFF
TGCGCCAGCAGCCAAGATTTGAGGGGGGCTGAAGCTTTCTTT
>TRBJ1-3|NA|TRBV5-1|NA
CASSLGGRSSGNTIYF
TGCGCCAGCAGCTTGGGGGGTCGAAGCTCTGGAAACACCATATATTTT
>TRBJ2-7|TRBD1|TRBV2|few
CASRRDRVNEQYF
TGTGCCAGCAGACGGGACAGGGTAAACGAGCAGTACTTC
>TRBJ1-1|NA|TRBV5-1|NA
CASSGDGLMNTEAFF
TGCGCCAGCAGCGGGGACGGATTAATGAACACTGAAGCTTTCTTT
>TRBJ1-2|TRBD1|TRBV10-2|many
CASSRATGGGYTF
TGCGCCAGCAGTAGGGCGACAGGGGGAGGCTACACCTTC
>TRBJ1-1|NA|TRBV7-9|few
CASSLEAGRPNTEAFF
TGTGCCAGCAGCTTAGAGGCTGGGAGGCCGAACACTGAAGCTTTCTTT
>TRBJ2-5|TRBD2|TRBV12-3/TRBV12-4|NA
CASSPWTSGSRWETQYF
TGTGCCAGCAGTCCATGGACTAGCGGGAGCAGGTGGGAGACCCAGTACTTC
>TRBJ1-2|NA|TRBV7-9|few
CASSLTGAVNYGYTF
TGTGCCAGCAGCTTGACGGGGGCCGTTAACTATGGCTACACCTTC
>TRBJ2-7|NA|TRBV29-1|NA
CSVETGGYEQYF
TGCAGCGTTGAAACAGGTGGCTACGAGCAGTACTTC
>TRBJ2-2|NA|TRBV5-4|NA
CASSLDGIGTGELFF
TGTGCCAGCAGCTTGGACGGCATTGGGACCGGGGAGCTGTTTTTT
>TRBJ2-5|TRBD2|TRBV2|many
CASSPPLAGGETQYF
TGTGCCAGCAGTCCCCCTCTAGCGGGAGGAGAGACCCAGTACTTC
>TRBJ1-5|NA|TRBV7-8|few
CASSPSGGENHPQHF
TGTGCCAGCAGCCCCAGTGGGGGCGAGAATCACCCCCAGCATTTT
>TRBJ1-5|NA|TRBV12-3/TRBV12-4|few
CASSSREGNQPQHF
TGTGCCAGCAGTTCCCGTGAAGGGAATCAGCCCCAGCATTTT
>TRBJ2-7|TRBD2|TRBV12-3/TRBV12-4|few
CASSTTSGAWYEQYF
TGTGCCAGCAGTACGACTAGCGGGGCCTGGTACGAGCAGTACTTC
>TRBJ2-7|NA|TRBV15|few
CATSRDLSSGTFSYEQYF
TGTGCCACCAGCAGAGATCTCAGTTCGGGAACGTTCTCCTACGAGCAGTACTTC
>TRBJ1-1|NA|TRBV4-3|NA
CASSRQGWKTEAFF
TGCGCCAGCAGCCGTCAGGGGTGGAAGACTGAAGCTTTCTTT
>TRBJ1-1|NA|TRBV4-1|few
CASSQERDLEAFF
TGCGCCAGCAGCCAAGAACGCGACCTTGAAGCTTTCTTT
>TRBJ1-3|NA|TRBV7-2|NA
CASSTLIENTIYF
TGTGCCAGCAGCACACTGATCGAAAACACCATATATTTT
>TRBJ1-1|TRBD1|TRBV12-3/TRBV12-4|NA
CASSQSDRDYTEAFF
TGTGCCAGCAGTCAATCTGACAGGGACTACACTGAAGCTTTCTTT